This T cell receptor (beta chain) comes out of a study of human T cells and chemical hapten exposure. Noted time point: pre-sensitization, week 0. The treatment here: therapeutic diphenylcyclopropenone sensitization with weekly scalp DPC. TCRdb itself ran the RACE reads through MiXCR, one entry per CDR3 protein. The table has approximately 400,000 distinct CDR3 sequences, approximately 5% seen once. V shed 0 bases and J shed 1 base, with 12 bases lying between them. The CDR3 sequence is 16 residues long. Germline CDR1 reads MNHEY; CDR2 reads SVGAGI. V is TRBV6-5 and J is TRBJ1-1; a possible D gene is TRBD1 (5 bases). This clonotype was obtained from a woman aged 45-65 years with alopecia areata. Some clones in this sample may be carry-over from other donors' samples. The starting material was whole blood, obtained in connection with sensitization to the hapten diphenylcyclopropenone (DPC). This CDR3 is CASSYSIQGSNTEAFF. In nucleotides, the CDR3 is TGTGCCAGCAGTTACTCGATCCAGGGATCGAACACTGAAGCTTTCTTT.